This record covers a single T cell receptor (beta chain). Its antigen remains unidentified. These donors counted as nominally healthy when sampled, but unrecorded immune exposures were likely. PCR amplification relied on 60 Vbeta primers (plus 13 Jbeta primers). TCRdb's copy holds only in-frame clones and misses some; the assay was immunoSEQ multiplex PCR. The sample yields about 130,000 clones, 78% seen once. The source of the sample is a study of cytomegalovirus exposure and HLA in healthy donors. Study-wide results and caveats: Prior analysis indicated that the majority of TCR beta V segments exhibited productivity approximately 90% or approximately 30% of the time. Analysis performed later showed TCR beta chains linked to HLA being more clonally expanded than equally common others. Some public TCRs appeared in many individuals, while most sequences were rare.

The germline V gene encodes CDR1 SQVTM and CDR2 ANQGSEA. V gave up 6 bases and J gave up 8 bases; unmatched junction bases: 12. The CDR3 runs to 13 residues. The TCR was taken from a man aged 30-40 years in good health and CMV-seropositive. The chain employs TRBV29-1 and TRBJ1-2; the match to TRBD1 covers 7 bases. Sequenced input: PBMCs. CDR3 coding DNA: TGCAGCGTAGGTGACAGGGACACTCGCGGCTACACCTTC. Translation gives CSVGDRDTRGYTF.